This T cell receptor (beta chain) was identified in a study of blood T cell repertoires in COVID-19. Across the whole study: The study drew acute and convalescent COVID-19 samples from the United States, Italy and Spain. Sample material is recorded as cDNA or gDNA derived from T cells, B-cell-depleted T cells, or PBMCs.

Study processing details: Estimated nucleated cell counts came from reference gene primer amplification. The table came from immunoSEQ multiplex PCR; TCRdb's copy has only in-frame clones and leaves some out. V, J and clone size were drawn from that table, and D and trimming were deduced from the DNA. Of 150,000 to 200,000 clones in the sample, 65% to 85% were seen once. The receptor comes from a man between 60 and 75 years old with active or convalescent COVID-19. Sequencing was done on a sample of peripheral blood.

DNA for the CDR3: TGTGCCAGCTCCGTCAACAGTGCGGGAGCGGGGGAGCTGTTTTTT. Residues: CASSVNSAGAGELFF. J is TRBJ2-2 and V is TRBV7-2; TRBD2 matches at 7 bases. Per the germline V gene, CDR1 is SGHTA and CDR2 is FQGNSA. The V gene end was trimmed by 8 bases and the J gene end by 8 bases; junction bases not matched to a gene: 14. The CDR3 contains 15 residues. Together with reference TRBV7-2 and TRBJ2-2, the CDR3 gives the full variable domain: GAGVSQSPSNKVTEKGKDVELRCDPISGHTALYWYRQSLGQGLEFLIYFQGNSAPDKSGLPSDRFSAERTGGSVSTLTIQRTQQEDSAVYLCASSVNSAGAGELFFGEGSRLTVL.